The entry below describes one T cell receptor (beta chain). This sample is part of a study of blood T cell repertoires in COVID-19. The CDR3 is 15 residues long. The trim removed 3 bases at V and 3 bases at J, leaving 3 bases unmatched. The germline gives CDR1 MDHEN, CDR2 SYDVKM. Measured with immunoSEQ multiplex PCR; TCRdb has only the in-frame clones, and not every one. Here the sample spans about 250,000 clones, roughly 80% being singletons. The sequenced sample consisted of peripheral blood. The sequence was collected from a woman aged 80 or over with active or convalescent COVID-19. The rearrangement uses TRBV28 and TRBJ1-4, with 8 bases lining up with TRBD1. Written as DNA, the CDR3 is TGTGCCAGCAGTTTTCCGACAGGGGCTAATGAAAAACTGTTTTTT. Protein product: CASSFPTGANEKLFF.